This T cell receptor beta chain was sequenced during a study of PD-L1 blockade in urothelial cancer. Sequencing used immunoSEQ multiplex PCR; TCRdb keeps in-frame clones, though not all of them. The sample records 100,000 or so clones, about 91% being singletons. Germline CDR1 reads MDHEN; CDR2 reads SYDVKM. This CDR3 contains 13 residues. Trimming removed 3 bases at V and 3 bases at J, with 9 bases between. The chain links TRBV28 to TRBJ2-7; TRBD2 might be the D (7 bases). The material sequenced was PBMCs, taken around atezolizumab (anti-PD-L1) treatment. The source is a woman older than 75 with urothelial cancer. In DNA form, the CDR3 reads TGTGCCAGCAGTTTGGGGGGGCGCTACGAGCAGTACTTC. Its translation: CASSLGGRYEQYF.